This T cell receptor (beta chain) was identified during a study of OX40 agonist ivuxolimab in advanced cancers. Method: immunoSEQ multiplex PCR; TCRdb's copy keeps in-frame clones and lacks some. The sample consists of about 49,000 clones, around 81% of them appearing once. The CDR3 contains 17 residues. V lost 5 bases and J 5 bases, leaving 24 bases between the germline ends. CDR1 is MGHRA, CDR2 YSYEKL, per germline. The gene calls are TRBV4-1 and TRBJ1-1, with no clear D. The sequencing used CD4+ or CD8+ T cells sorted from blood, collected in a trial of the OX40 agonist ivuxolimab. This receptor was taken from an adult with an advanced solid tumor such as melanoma, head and neck, liver or kidney cancer. The CDR3 is CASSSPQDSLVGTEAFF. CDR3 in DNA: TGCGCCAGCAGCTCCCCCCAGGATAGTCTGGTGGGAACTGAAGCTTTCTTT.